This T cell receptor (beta chain) comes out of a study of molecular identifiers for immune sequencing clone quantification. Study-wide results and limits: Highly expanded clone sizes could end up underestimated if a barcode were shared by identical TCR molecules.

With regard to this clonotype: Antigen unknown.

TCRdb analysed the PCR reads with MiXCR anew, one entry per CDR3 protein. This sample has over 550,000 distinct CDR3 sequences, with 25% found just once. Trimming left V 7 bases short and J 3 bases short, with 16 bases between. Germline V gene data show CDR1 as MNHEY and CDR2 as SMNVEV (reference sequence). The CDR3 sequence is 15 residues long. The sequenced sample was naive CD8+ T cells from blood, with Jurkat cell RNA spiked in. The subset here: FACS-sorted CD8+CD4-CCR7+CD45RA+ naive T cells. The chain couples TRBV27 to TRBJ2-4; D is ambiguous. The receptor comes from a human donor in good health. Some libraries in this study had Jurkat cell RNA spiked in. The CDR3 loop is CASTSSNLVKNIQYF. The CDR3 nucleotides are TGTGCCAGCACATCGTCTAACCTAGTCAAAAACATTCAGTACTTC.